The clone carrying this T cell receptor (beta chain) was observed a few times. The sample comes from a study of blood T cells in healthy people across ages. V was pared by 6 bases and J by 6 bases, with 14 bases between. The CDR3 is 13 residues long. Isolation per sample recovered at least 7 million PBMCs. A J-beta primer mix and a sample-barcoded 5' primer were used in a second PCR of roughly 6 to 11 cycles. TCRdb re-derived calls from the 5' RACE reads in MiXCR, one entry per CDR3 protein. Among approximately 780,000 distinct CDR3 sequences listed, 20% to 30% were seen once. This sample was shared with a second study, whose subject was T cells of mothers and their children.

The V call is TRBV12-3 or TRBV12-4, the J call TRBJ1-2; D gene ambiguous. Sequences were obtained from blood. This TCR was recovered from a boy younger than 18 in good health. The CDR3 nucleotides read TGTGCCAGCAGCCCCTCCTCCCAGGATGGCTACACCTTC. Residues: CASSPSSQDGYTF.